These T cell receptor beta chains were read from a single sample in a study of Graves' ophthalmopathy and Graves' hyperthyroidism. TCRdb redid the calling of the multiplex PCR reads with MiXCR, one entry per CDR3 protein. The table includes about 550,000 distinct CDR3 sequences, 39% detected once. What was sequenced was peripheral blood or thyroid tissue (not recorded which). These TCRs come from an adult man with Graves' hyperthyroidism. Both conserved end residues are part of each CDR3.

v_call: TRBV28
cdr3_length: 15
j_call: TRBJ1-5
cdr3_aa: CASSFPGGSNQPQHF

v_call: TRBV7-9
cdr3_length: 14
j_call: TRBJ2-7
cdr3_aa: CASSFGRGNYEQYF

v_call: TRBV7-6
cdr3_length: 16
j_call: TRBJ2-7
cdr3_aa: CASSYGVGDSTYEQYF

v_call: TRBV19
cdr3_length: 12
j_call: TRBJ1-5
cdr3_aa: CASRDPGRFQHF

v_call: TRBV7-9
cdr3_length: 15
j_call: TRBJ1-1
cdr3_aa: CASSLKTGGSAEAFF

v_call: TRBV2
cdr3_length: 15
j_call: TRBJ1-5
cdr3_aa: CASSGWDYSNQPQHF

v_call: TRBV2
cdr3_length: 11
j_call: TRBJ1-2
cdr3_aa: CATSDYTGYTF

v_call: TRBV9
cdr3_length: 15
j_call: TRBJ2-5
cdr3_aa: CASSVEAGVQETQYF

v_call: TRBV29-1
cdr3_length: 13
j_call: TRBJ1-2
cdr3_aa: CSVELGQGYGYTF

v_call: TRBV19
cdr3_length: 15
j_call: TRBJ2-7
cdr3_aa: CASSKRKEGSWEQYF

v_call: TRBV11-1
cdr3_length: 14
j_call: TRBJ2-3
cdr3_aa: CASRAGLGTDTQYF

v_call: TRBV29-1
cdr3_length: 14
j_call: TRBJ2-7
cdr3_aa: CSVDLGSSYNEQYF

v_call: TRBV5-8
cdr3_length: 13
j_call: TRBJ2-7
cdr3_aa: CASSPGQGLEQYF

v_call: TRBV20-1
cdr3_length: 16
j_call: TRBJ2-5
cdr3_aa: CSATRLQAGGGETQYF

v_call: TRBV4-1
cdr3_length: 15
j_call: TRBJ2-7
cdr3_aa: CASSQDLGTVQEQYF

v_call: TRBV30
cdr3_length: 14
j_call: TRBJ1-1
cdr3_aa: CAWSVGGGNTEAFF

v_call: TRBV15
cdr3_length: 14
j_call: TRBJ1-5
cdr3_aa: CATRTRGEGQPQHF

v_call: TRBV2
cdr3_length: 15
j_call: TRBJ1-3
cdr3_aa: CASSLKALTGNTIYF

v_call: TRBV24-1
cdr3_length: 15
j_call: TRBJ2-7
cdr3_aa: CATSDSGTGVYEQYF

v_call: TRBV20-1
cdr3_length: 15
j_call: TRBJ1-1
cdr3_aa: CSASHPSAGWTEAFF

v_call: TRBV3-1
cdr3_length: 15
j_call: TRBJ1-5
cdr3_aa: CASSQDTGKYQPQHF

v_call: TRBV6-1
cdr3_length: 15
j_call: TRBJ1-6
cdr3_aa: CASSERGQGASPLHF

v_call: TRBV20-1
cdr3_length: 14
j_call: TRBJ2-7
cdr3_aa: CSAGGGGNGDEQYF

v_call: TRBV20-1
cdr3_length: 14
j_call: TRBJ2-5
cdr3_aa: CSAYGLAGEETQYF

v_call: TRBV6-5
cdr3_length: 18
j_call: TRBJ2-6
cdr3_aa: CASSFAGQGASGANVLTF

v_call: TRBV9
cdr3_length: 15
j_call: TRBJ2-5
cdr3_aa: CATHRGTREIGTQYF

v_call: TRBV24-1
cdr3_length: 16
j_call: TRBJ2-1
cdr3_aa: CATSDRTLSSYNEQFF

v_call: TRBV3-1
cdr3_length: 18
j_call: TRBJ2-5
cdr3_aa: CASSQDLRGGGLRETQYF

v_call: TRBV20-1
cdr3_length: 18
j_call: TRBJ2-7
cdr3_aa: CSAKRVSGGIPLAYEQYF

v_call: TRBV12-3/TRBV12-4
cdr3_length: 15
j_call: -
cdr3_aa: CASTLVRSSGNEQFF

v_call: TRBV5-5
cdr3_length: 16
j_call: TRBJ2-7
cdr3_aa: CASSSGHLDFSYEQYF

v_call: TRBV5-6
cdr3_length: 12
j_call: TRBJ1-1
cdr3_aa: CASSYADSEAFF

v_call: TRBV20-1
cdr3_length: 13
j_call: TRBJ2-7
cdr3_aa: CSASSENTGEQYF

v_call: TRBV15
cdr3_length: 16
j_call: TRBJ1-2
cdr3_aa: CATSSEAPHSMHGYTF

v_call: TRBV7-2
cdr3_length: 17
j_call: TRBJ1-3
cdr3_aa: CASSLDGILPSGNTIYF

v_call: TRBV7-9
cdr3_length: 14
j_call: TRBJ2-1
cdr3_aa: CASSLGLVYNEQFF

v_call: TRBV15
cdr3_length: 13
j_call: TRBJ1-5
cdr3_aa: CATSQGINQPQHF

v_call: TRBV4-1
cdr3_length: 14
j_call: TRBJ2-5
cdr3_aa: CASSQEPNQETQYF

v_call: TRBV27
cdr3_length: 14
j_call: TRBJ2-7
cdr3_aa: CASSNRQGAYEQYF

v_call: TRBV29-1
cdr3_length: 13
j_call: TRBJ2-6
cdr3_aa: CSAGRAGANVLTF

v_call: TRBV19
cdr3_length: 13
j_call: -
cdr3_aa: CASSIGVDGEQFF

v_call: TRBV6-5
cdr3_length: 14
j_call: TRBJ1-5
cdr3_aa: CASSYSGANQPQHF